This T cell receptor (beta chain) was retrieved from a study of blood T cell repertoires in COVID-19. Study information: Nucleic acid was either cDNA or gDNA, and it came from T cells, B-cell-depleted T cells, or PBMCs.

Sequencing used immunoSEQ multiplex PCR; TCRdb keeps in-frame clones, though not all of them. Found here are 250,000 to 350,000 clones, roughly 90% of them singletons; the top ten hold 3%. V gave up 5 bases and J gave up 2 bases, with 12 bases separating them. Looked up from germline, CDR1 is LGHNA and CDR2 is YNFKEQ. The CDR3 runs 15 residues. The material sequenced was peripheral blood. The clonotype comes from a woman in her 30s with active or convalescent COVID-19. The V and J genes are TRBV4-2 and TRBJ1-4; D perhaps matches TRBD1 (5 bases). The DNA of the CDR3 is TGTGCCAGCAGCTTTCAGACAGTTACTAATGAAAAACTGTTTTTT. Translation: CASSFQTVTNEKLFF.